This T cell receptor beta chain appears in the sequencing data of a study of T cells in Graves' hyperthyroidism and ophthalmopathy (dated by TCRdb to the late 2010s). In terms of the full investigation: Peripheral blood samples were taken at initial diagnosis, before any treatment was given. A discovery cohort of about 95 patients, 43 with Graves' ophthalmopathy and about 58 with stable Graves' hyperthyroidism, was used to find distinguishing TCR V-J signatures. An independent validation cohort of under 20 hyperthyroidism patients and approximately 15 patients who later progressed to ophthalmopathy tested prospective prediction of ophthalmopathy. The 100 discovery patients were divided at random into training and test sets in a 7:3 ratio. In addition, the study compared T-cell repertoires in thyroid tissue and in blood from over 5 Graves' hyperthyroidism patients. After sampling, hyperthyroidism patients received methimazole starting at 30 mg daily, and ophthalmopathy patients received high-dose intravenous methylprednisolone. According to the paper, TCR Vbeta CDR3 sequencing was carried out on more than 120 peripheral blood samples, which came from fewer than 50 ophthalmopathy, under 80 hyperthyroidism and some 17 progressor patients.

Remarks on this clonotype: Its antigen target is currently unknown. Base quality data are lacking; no much larger clone is found one base away.

The paper's findings and limits, for the study overall: Ophthalmopathy was separated from stable hyperthyroidism by a 13 V-J signature model, with around 88% sensitivity and roughly 84% specificity obtained in cross-validation and 80%/75% obtained in testing. During validation, the model predicted progression to ophthalmopathy a median of around 7 months ahead of onset, with around 65% sensitivity and around 72% specificity. No statistical method was used to set the sample size in advance, and investigators knew the group allocation. Most expanded thyroid clonotypes (frequency above 0.001) were also detected in blood, suggesting blood repertoires may reflect thyroid immune responses.

The hyperthyroidism patients were between 18 and 65 years old and newly diagnosed, with a disease duration of less than 2 months. The study excluded patients with uncontrolled infections, other autoimmune diseases, pregnancy or lactation. Diagnoses were based on clinical symptoms, serum thyroxine and TRAb, thyroid ultrasound and orbital computed tomography. Blood from progressor patients was drawn when they were first diagnosed with hyperthyroidism, before any ophthalmopathy symptoms appeared. PBMCs were isolated from approximately 10 ml of fresh peripheral blood by Ficoll-Paque density gradient centrifugation. Progressor patients were initially diagnosed with Graves' hyperthyroidism and developed ophthalmopathy during follow-up. Total RNA was extracted using Trizol reagent, and RNA quality was assessed on an Agilent 2100 Bioanalyzer. At the junction V is shortened by 2 bases and J by 3 bases, with 7 bases in between. CDR1 GTSNPN and CDR2 SVGIG are derived from the germline V gene (reference sequence). From cysteine to phenylalanine, the CDR3 is 13 amino acids long. Here the CDR3 DNA is all that survives: 39 bases in frame from base 1.

TCR beta CDR3 regions were amplified from RNA transcripts. A first-round RT-PCR of the TCR CDR3 used the HTBI primer set with the Qiagen OneStep RT-PCR kit. A second multiplex PCR round built the libraries, followed by size selection and purification. Libraries were sequenced paired-end with 100 bp reads on an Illumina HiSeq2000. The authors' analysis ran thus. SOAPnuke was used to process the raw data, throwing out any read that contained adapters or uncalled bases, had a mean Phred below 15, or lacked an exact constant-primer or identifier match. High-quality paired reads were merged using COPE v1.2.5, and each unique nucleotide sequence was defined as a clonotype. MiTCR v1.1 was used to align the clonotypes against IMGT TRBV, TRBD and TRBJ reference segments. The analysis included only V-J combinations with a frequency above 0.0001, which together covered approximately 99% of the repertoires. A TCS score was defined as the ratio of F50 (clonal expansion) to E x V (chaos), with BLOSUM62-based TCRdist applied between CDR3 peptides within each V-J. Welch's t-statistics and random forest reduced roughly 500 V-J features to some 14, which were used in a naive Bayes classifier (R e1071). TCRdb reanalyzed the raw reads on its own, using fastp at Q25 for trimming and MiXCR for clone calling, and kept in-frame beta chains. A single entry per CDR3 protein holds the most common genes and DNA from its merged rows. The authors' filters were not applied to this entry. The sample table contains a few hundred thousand distinct CDR3 sequences; only one count was recorded for 15% to 17% of them. The ten largest clones take up 25% to 35% of the sample.

The sequence is built from TRBV30 and TRBJ2-2, with the D gene not clear enough to name. Sequencing used blood. This TCR was recovered from a woman in her late teens or twenties with Graves' hyperthyroidism that later progressed to Graves' ophthalmopathy. The CDR3 is CAWSIGDTGELFF. The sequenced DNA: TGTGCCTGGAGTATCGGTGACACCGGGGAGCTGTTTTTT.